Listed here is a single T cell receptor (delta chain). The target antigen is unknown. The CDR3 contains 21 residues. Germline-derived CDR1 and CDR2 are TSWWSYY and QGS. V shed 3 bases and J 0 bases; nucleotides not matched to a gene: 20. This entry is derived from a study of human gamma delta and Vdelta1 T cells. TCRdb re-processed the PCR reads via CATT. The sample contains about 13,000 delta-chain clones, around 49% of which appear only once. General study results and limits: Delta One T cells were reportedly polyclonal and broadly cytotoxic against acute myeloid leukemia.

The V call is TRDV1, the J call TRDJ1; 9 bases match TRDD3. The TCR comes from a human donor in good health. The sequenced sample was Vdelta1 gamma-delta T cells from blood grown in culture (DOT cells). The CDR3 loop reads CALGDQADLGGIPAYTDKLIF. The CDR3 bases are TGTGCTCTTGGGGACCAGGCTGATCTAGGGGGGATACCCGCGTACACCGATAAACTCATCTTT.